This T cell receptor beta chain is from a study of blood T cell repertoires in COVID-19. Study-level information: The study drew acute and convalescent COVID-19 samples from the United States, Italy and Spain. PBMCs, B-cell-depleted T cells, or T cells were the source of the cDNA or gDNA that made up the material.

Per the authors' pipeline: Cell counts per sample came from amplifying reference gene primers. Data came from immunoSEQ multiplex PCR; TCRdb stores just in-frame clones and leaves some out. The V and J calls and clone size were taken over from that table, and D and trimming were inferred from the DNA. The table includes some 220,000 clones, 80% detected once. The germline gives CDR1 KGHSH, CDR2 LQKENI. This CDR3 contains 14 residues. V was pared by 4 bases and J by 3 bases, with 4 bases of the junction left unmatched. The sequenced sample was peripheral blood. The chain is built from TRBV18 and TRBJ2-7, with TRBD1 matching over 9 bases. This receptor was identified in a human donor in a cohort sampled during active COVID-19. CDR3 coding DNA: TGTGCCAGCTCACTGCGACAGGGGGTCTACGAGCAGTACTTC. Translated, it gives CASSLRQGVYEQYF.